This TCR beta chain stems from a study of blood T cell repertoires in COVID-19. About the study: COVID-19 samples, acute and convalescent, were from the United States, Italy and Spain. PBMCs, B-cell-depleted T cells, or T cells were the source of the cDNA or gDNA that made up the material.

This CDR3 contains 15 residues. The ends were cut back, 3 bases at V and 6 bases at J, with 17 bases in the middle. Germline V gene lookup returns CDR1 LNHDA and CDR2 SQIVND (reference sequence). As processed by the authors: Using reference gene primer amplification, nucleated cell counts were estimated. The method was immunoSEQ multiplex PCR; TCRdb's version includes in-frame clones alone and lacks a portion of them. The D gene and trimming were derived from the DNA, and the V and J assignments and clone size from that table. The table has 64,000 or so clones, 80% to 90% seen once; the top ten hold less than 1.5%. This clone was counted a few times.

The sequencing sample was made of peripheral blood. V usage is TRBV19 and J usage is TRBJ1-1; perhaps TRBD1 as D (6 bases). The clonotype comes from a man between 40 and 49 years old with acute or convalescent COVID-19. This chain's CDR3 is CASSIGIQGMAEAFF. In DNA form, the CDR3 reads TGTGCCAGTAGTATTGGAATACAGGGAATGGCTGAAGCTTTCTTT.